This note documents a single T cell receptor (beta chain) sequence. The target antigen is unknown. These data belong to a study of sequential checkpoint blockade in melanoma. Overall study: First-line arms were nivolumab then ipilimumab, or the reverse, randomized 1:1. Approximately 20 patients had tumor biopsies before treatment and at week 13. TCRβ was sequenced from DNA of approximately 91 pretreatment tumors.

TCRdb keeps only in-frame clones here, not all; method: immunoSEQ multiplex PCR. The sample includes around 800 clones, 25% to 30% of them seen just once. Regarding treatment: randomized to nivolumab then ipilimumab (arm A) or the reverse (arm B). Study observations and caveats: For nivolumab-first patients, baseline tumor clonality was associated with response.

Looked up from germline, CDR1 is SGHNT and CDR2 is YENEEA. This CDR3 is 15 amino acids long. Trimming took 3 bases from V and 7 from J, leaving 16 bases between them. This chain connects TRBV11-3 to TRBJ2-1; D gene uncertain. This sequence originates from a human donor with melanoma. Sequenced material: tumor tissue (inferred from file names), taken from a patient given nivolumab and ipilimumab in sequence. The CDR3 is CASSLLRGTKNEQFF. The CDR3 nucleotides are TGTGCCAGCAGCTTGCTACGAGGTACAAAGAATGAGCAGTTCTTC. The full variable domain, rest sourced from reference TRBV11-3 and TRBJ2-1, is EAGVVQSPRYKIIEKKQPVAFWCNPISGHNTLYWYLQNLGQGPELLIRYENEEAVDDSQLPKDRFSAERLKGVDSTLKIQPAELGDSAVYLCASSLLRGTKNEQFFGPGTRLTVL.